What follows is one T cell receptor beta chain and its context. No antigen is known for it. This sample stems from a study of human thymus T cells. Method: immunoSEQ multiplex PCR; TCRdb's copy keeps in-frame clones and lacks some. Of roughly 120,000 clones listed, approximately 96% are singletons. Thymus specimens were resections from corrective heart surgery. Healthy Finnish infants undergoing corrective surgery for congenital heart defects were used as donors. General study results and limits: Thymic and blood repertoires showed apparently biased V and J gene usage. Related reports documented highly overlapping thymic repertoires among unrelated individuals.

This TCR was sampled from a boy under two years old with a congenital heart defect but otherwise immunologically healthy. The specimen was thymus tissue.

The CDR3 DNA sequence: TGTGCCAGCAGCTTACAGGGGGCCCACTACGAGCAGTACTTC. Translation gives CASSLQGAHYEQYF. This chain joins TRBV5-4 and TRBJ2-7; 9 bases are shared with TRBD1. The CDR3 has 14 residues. Germline CDR1 and CDR2: SGHNT and YYREEE (reference sequence). V dropped 2 bases and J dropped 3; count of bases not matched to a gene: 3.